Shown below are 5 T cell receptor beta chains from a single sample sequenced in a study of blood T cells in healthy people across ages. Then a second PCR, running about 6 to 12 cycles, was carried out with a sample-barcoded 5' primer and a J-beta primer mix. Via MiXCR, TCRdb re-called the 5' RACE reads, giving one row per CDR3 protein. The sample consists of about 630,000 distinct CDR3 sequences, 21% of them appearing once. Sequencing was performed on blood. These receptor sequences come from a man aged 70 or older in good health.

This sequence joins TRBV29-1 and TRBJ2-3; TRBD1 is a possible D gene (7 bases). The germline CDR1 and CDR2 sequences are SQVTM and ANQGSEA. Trimming left V 8 bases short and J 3 bases short, with 18 bases between. The CDR3 is 14 amino acids. This CDR3 reads CSTKEGAFTDTQYF. As DNA, the CDR3 is TGCAGCACCAAGGAGGGGGCATTTACAGATACGCAGTATTTT.

This clonotype was picked up many times. The chain has TRBV10-3 and TRBJ1-2, with D perhaps TRBD1 (5 bases). The CDR3 spans 14 residues. Between the trimmed V and J ends, which lost 3 bases and 8 bases, there was a span of 16 bases. Germline V gene lookup returns CDR1 ENHRY and CDR2 SYGVKD. CDR3 in DNA: TGTGCCATCAGTGACGAGGGGTCGGGACGAGGCTACACCTTC. It is translated as CAISDEGSGRGYTF.

V is TRBV12-3 or TRBV12-4 and J is TRBJ2-1; TRBD2 agrees at 8 bases. The length of the CDR3 is 16 residues. V shed 6 bases and J 5 bases; nucleotides not matched to a gene: 12. The CDR3 DNA reads TGTGCCAGCAGCTTGTGGGGTAGCGGGACAAACAATGAGCAGTTCTTC. It yields the protein CASSLWGSGTNNEQFF.

The V gene is TRBV7-2, the J gene TRBJ2-1, with 8 nucleotides matching TRBD2. The CDR3 loop spans 14 amino acids. V lost 5 bases to trimming and J lost 8 bases; unmatched junction nucleotides: 8. Germline loops: CDR1 SGHTA, CDR2 FQGNSA. The CDR3 spells CASSQAGLAYEQFF. CDR3 coding DNA: TGTGCCAGCAGCCAAGCCGGACTAGCATATGAGCAGTTCTTC. The complete variable domain, with remaining parts taken from reference TRBV7-2 and TRBJ2-1, reads GAGVSQSPSNKVTEKGKDVELRCDPISGHTALYWYRQSLGQGLEFLIYFQGNSAPDKSGLPSDRFSAERTGGSVSTLTIQRTQQEDSAVYLCASSQAGLAYEQFFGPGTRLTVL.

This clonotype came up a few times. This chain uses TRBV12-3 or TRBV12-4 with TRBJ2-7; D possibly corresponds to TRBD1 (5 bases). Trimming pared 5 bases from V and 1 base from J, leaving 12 bases between. This CDR3 spans 14 amino acids. The chain's CDR3 is CASSLQAPSYEQYF. Written as DNA, the CDR3 is TGTGCCAGCAGTCTACAGGCCCCTTCCTACGAGCAGTACTTC.